The entry below gives a single TCR beta chain sequence along with its context. The data stem from a study of T cell changes during pregnancy in multiple sclerosis. CDR3 size: 15 residues. CDR1 is MNHEY, CDR2 SMNVEV, per germline (reference sequence). V lost 5 bases and J 6 bases, leaving 20 bases between the germline ends. TCRdb keeps only in-frame clones here, not all; method: immunoSEQ multiplex PCR. Here the sample spans 45,000 or so clones, approximately 89% being singletons. The sample here was CD8+ T cells from peripheral blood mononuclear cells, taken in the second trimester of pregnancy. This sequence was found in a female donor with multiple sclerosis, enrolled in a pregnancy study. This chain joins TRBV27 and TRBJ2-7, with D tentatively TRBD1 (5 bases). This CDR3 reads CASSASTALATEQYF. In DNA, the CDR3 is TGTGCCAGCAGTGCCTCGACAGCCTTGGCTACCGAGCAGTACTTC.